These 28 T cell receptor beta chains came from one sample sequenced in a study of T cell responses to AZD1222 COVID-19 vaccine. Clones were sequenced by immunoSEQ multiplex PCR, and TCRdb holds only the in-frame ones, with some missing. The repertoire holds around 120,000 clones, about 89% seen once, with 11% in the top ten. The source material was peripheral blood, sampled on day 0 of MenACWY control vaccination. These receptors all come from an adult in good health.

The CDR3 reads CASSPILVTEAFF. Here the CDR3 DNA reads TGTGCCAGCAGCCCCATCCTAGTAACTGAAGCTTTCTTT. V and J are TRBV7-9 and TRBJ1-1; unclear D gene. This CDR3 is built from 13 residues. Per germline, CDR1 SEHNR and CDR2 FQNEAQ (reference sequence). Trimming removed 5 bases from V and 5 bases from J, with 12 bases in between.

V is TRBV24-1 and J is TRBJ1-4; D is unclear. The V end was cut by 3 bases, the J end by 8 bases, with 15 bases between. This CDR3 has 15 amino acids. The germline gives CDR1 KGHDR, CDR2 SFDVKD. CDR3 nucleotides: TGTGCCACCAGTGATAACCAGTCCTTCGGCGAAAAACTGTTTTTT. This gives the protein CATSDNQSFGEKLFF.

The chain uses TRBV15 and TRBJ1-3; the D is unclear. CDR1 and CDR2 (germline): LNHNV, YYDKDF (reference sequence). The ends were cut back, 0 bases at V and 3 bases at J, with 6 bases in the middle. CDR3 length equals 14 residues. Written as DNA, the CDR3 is TGTGCCACCAGCAGAGATAGTGGTGGAAACACCATATATTTT. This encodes CATSRDSGGNTIYF.

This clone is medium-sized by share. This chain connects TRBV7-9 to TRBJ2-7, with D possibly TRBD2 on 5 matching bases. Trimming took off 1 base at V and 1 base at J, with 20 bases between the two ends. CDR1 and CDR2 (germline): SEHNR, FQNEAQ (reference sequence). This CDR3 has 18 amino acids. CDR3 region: CASSLGVARLQPSYEQYF. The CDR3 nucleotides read TGTGCCAGCAGCTTAGGAGTAGCGAGGCTCCAACCTTCCTACGAGCAGTACTTC.

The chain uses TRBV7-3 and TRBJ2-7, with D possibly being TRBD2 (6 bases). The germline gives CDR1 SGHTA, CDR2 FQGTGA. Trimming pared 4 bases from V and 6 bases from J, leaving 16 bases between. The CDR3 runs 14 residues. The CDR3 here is CASSSPGLRCEQYF. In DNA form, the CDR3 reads TGTGCCAGCAGCTCACCGGGACTTCGGTGCGAGCAGTACTTC.

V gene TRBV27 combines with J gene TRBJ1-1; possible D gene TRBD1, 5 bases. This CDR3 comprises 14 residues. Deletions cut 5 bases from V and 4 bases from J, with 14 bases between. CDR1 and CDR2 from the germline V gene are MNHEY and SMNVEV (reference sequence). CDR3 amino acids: CASSNIGGATEAFF. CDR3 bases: TGTGCCAGCAGTAATATCGGGGGAGCCACTGAAGCTTTCTTT.

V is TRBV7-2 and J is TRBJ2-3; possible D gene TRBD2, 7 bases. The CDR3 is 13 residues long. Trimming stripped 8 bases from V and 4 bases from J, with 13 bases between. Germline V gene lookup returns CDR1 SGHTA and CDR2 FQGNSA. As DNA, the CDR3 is TGTGCCAGCCGGGGGGCTAGTCCAGATACGCAGTATTTT. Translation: CASRGASPDTQYF.

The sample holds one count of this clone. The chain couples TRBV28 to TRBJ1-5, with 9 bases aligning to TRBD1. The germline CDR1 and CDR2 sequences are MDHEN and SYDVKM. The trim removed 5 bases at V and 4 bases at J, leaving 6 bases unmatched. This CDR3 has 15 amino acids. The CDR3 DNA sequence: TGTGCCAGCAGTGGGGGGGACAGGGCGAATCAGCCCCAGCATTTT. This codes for CASSGGDRANQPQHF.

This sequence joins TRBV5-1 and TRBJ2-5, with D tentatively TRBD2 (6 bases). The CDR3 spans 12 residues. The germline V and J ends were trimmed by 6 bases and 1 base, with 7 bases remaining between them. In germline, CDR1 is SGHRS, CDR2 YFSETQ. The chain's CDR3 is CASKEGQETQYF. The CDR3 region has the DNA TGCGCCAGCAAGGAGGGCCAAGAGACCCAGTACTTC.

The CDR3 sequence is CASTPGPNYAQYF. The CDR3 region has the DNA TGCGCCAGCACCCCGGGACCCAATTATGCGCAGTATTTT. The chain couples TRBV10-2 to TRBJ2-3, with D perhaps matching TRBD1 or TRBD2 (5 bases each). V was cut by 7 bases and J by 10 bases, with 18 bases left in between. This CDR3 spans 13 amino acids. Germline V gene sequence: CDR1 WSHSY, CDR2 SAAADI.

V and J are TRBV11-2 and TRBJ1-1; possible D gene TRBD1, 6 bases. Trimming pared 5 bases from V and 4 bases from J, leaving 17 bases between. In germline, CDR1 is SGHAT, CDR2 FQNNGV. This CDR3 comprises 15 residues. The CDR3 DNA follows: TGTGCCAGCAGCGTTGGGTTCGGGGGCCGCACTGAAGCTTTCTTT. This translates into CASSVGFGGRTEAFF. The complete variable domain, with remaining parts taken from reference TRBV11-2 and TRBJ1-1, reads EAGVAQSPRYKIIEKRQSVAFWCNPISGHATLYWYQQILGQGPKLLIQFQNNGVVDDSQLPKDRFSAERLKGVDSTLKIQPAKLEDSAVYLCASSVGFGGRTEAFFGQGTRLTVV.

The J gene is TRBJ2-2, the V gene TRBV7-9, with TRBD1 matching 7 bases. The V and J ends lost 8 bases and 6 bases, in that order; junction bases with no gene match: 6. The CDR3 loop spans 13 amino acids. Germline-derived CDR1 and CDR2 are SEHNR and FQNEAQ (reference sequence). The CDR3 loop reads CASSIQGSGELFF. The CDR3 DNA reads TGTGCCAGCTCGATACAGGGGTCCGGGGAGCTGTTTTTT.

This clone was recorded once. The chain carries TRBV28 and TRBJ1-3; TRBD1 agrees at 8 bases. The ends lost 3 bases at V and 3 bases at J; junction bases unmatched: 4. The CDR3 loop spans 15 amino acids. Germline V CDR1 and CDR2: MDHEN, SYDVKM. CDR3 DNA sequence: TGTGCCAGCAGTTTCAGACAGGGGTTTGGAAACACCATATATTTT. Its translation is CASSFRQGFGNTIYF. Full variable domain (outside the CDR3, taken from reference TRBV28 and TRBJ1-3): DVKVTQSSRYLVKRTGEKVFLECVQDMDHENMFWYRQDPGLGLRLIYFSYDVKMKEKGDIPEGYSVSREKKERFSLILESASTNQTSMYLCASSFRQGFGNTIYFGEGSWLTVV.

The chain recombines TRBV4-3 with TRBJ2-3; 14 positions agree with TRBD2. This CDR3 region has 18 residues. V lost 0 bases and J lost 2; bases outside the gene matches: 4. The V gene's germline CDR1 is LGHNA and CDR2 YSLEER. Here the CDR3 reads CASSQEWTSGRNTDTQYF. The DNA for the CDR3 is TGCGCCAGCAGCCAAGAATGGACTAGCGGGAGGAACACAGATACGCAGTATTTT.

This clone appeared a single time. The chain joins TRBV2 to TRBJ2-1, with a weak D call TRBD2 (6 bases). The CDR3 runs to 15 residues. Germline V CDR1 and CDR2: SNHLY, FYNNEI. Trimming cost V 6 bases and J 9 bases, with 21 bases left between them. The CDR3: CASSPGLAGSGEQFF. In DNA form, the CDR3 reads TGTGCCAGCAGCCCGGGACTCGCCGGGTCGGGTGAGCAGTTCTTC.

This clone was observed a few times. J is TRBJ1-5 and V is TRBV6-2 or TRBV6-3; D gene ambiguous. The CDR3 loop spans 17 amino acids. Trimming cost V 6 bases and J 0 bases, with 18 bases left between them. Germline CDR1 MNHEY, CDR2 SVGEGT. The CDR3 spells CASSPPPSLYSNQPQHF. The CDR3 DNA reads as TGTGCCAGCAGCCCTCCCCCTTCCCTATATAGCAATCAGCCCCAGCATTTT.

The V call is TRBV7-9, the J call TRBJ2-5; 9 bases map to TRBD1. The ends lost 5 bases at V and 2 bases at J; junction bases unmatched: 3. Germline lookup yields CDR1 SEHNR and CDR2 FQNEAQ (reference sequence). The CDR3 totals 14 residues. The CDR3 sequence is CASSQGTGQETQYF. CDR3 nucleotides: TGTGCCAGCAGCCAGGGGACAGGGCAAGAGACCCAGTACTTC.

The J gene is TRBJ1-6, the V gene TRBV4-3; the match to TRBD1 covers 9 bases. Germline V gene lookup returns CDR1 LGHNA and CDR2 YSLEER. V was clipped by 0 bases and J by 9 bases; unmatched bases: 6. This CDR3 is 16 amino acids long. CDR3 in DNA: TGCGCCAGCAGCCAAGATATCGGGACAGGGTCTTCACCCCTCCACTTT. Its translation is CASSQDIGTGSSPLHF.

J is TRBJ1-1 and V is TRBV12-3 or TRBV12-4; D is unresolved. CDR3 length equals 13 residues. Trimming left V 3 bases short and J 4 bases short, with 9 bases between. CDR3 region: CASSFRGFTEAFF. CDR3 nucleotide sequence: TGTGCCAGCAGTTTCCGAGGTTTCACTGAAGCTTTCTTT.

The CDR3: CASSQIATAYEQYF. Written as DNA, the CDR3 is TGCGCCAGCAGCCAGATTGCGACTGCCTACGAGCAGTACTTC. This chain connects TRBV4-1 to TRBJ2-7, with D hard to call. This CDR3 is 14 amino acids long. Germline V lookup: CDR1 MGHRA, CDR2 YSYEKL. Trimming removed 3 bases from V and 2 bases from J, with 11 bases in between.

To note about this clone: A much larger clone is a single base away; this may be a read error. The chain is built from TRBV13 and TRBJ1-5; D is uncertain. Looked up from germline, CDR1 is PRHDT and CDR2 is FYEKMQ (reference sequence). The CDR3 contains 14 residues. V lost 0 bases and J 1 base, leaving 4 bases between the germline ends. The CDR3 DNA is TGTGCCAGCAGCTTAGGAGGGAGCAATCAGCCCCAGCATTTT. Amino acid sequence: CASSLGGSNQPQHF.

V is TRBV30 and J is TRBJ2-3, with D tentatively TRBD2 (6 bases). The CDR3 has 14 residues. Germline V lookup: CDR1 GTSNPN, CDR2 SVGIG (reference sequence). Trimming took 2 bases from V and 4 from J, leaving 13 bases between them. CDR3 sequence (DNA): TGTGCCTGGAGTCGGGGAGGCGCCGCAGATACGCAGTATTTT. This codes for CAWSRGGAADTQYF.

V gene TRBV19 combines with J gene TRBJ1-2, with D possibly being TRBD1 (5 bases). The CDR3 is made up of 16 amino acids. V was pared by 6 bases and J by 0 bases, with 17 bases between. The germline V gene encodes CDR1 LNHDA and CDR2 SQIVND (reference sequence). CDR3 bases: TGTGCCAGTAGCAGTGACCCCGGGACGGCTAACTATGGCTACACCTTC. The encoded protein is CASSSDPGTANYGYTF.

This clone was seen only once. CDR3 region: CASTPRGGIGNTIYF. CDR3 DNA: TGTGCCAGCACCCCCCGGGGAGGGATAGGAAACACCATATATTTT. The chain uses TRBV9 and TRBJ1-3, with D unclear. Trimming took 6 bases from V and 4 from J, leaving 17 bases between them. This CDR3 comprises 15 residues. Germline V gene lookup returns CDR1 SGDLS and CDR2 YYNGEE.

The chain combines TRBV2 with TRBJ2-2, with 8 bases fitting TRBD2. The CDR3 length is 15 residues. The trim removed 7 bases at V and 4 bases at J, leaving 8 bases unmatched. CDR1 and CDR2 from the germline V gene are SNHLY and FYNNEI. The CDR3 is CASTTSGSRTGELFF. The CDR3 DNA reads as TGTGCCAGCACGACGAGCGGGAGTCGCACCGGGGAGCTGTTTTTT.

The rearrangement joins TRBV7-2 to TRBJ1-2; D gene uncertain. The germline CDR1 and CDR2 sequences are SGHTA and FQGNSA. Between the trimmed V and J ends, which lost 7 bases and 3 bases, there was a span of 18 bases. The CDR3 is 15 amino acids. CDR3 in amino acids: CASTQVGGLYYGYTF. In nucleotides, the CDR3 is TGTGCCAGCACCCAAGTTGGAGGGCTTTACTATGGCTACACCTTC.

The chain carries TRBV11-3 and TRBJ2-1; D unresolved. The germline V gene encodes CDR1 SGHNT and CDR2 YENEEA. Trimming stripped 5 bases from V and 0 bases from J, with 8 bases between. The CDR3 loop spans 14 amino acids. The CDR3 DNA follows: TGTGCCAGCAGCCATTTGGCCTCCTACAATGAGCAGTTCTTC. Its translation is CASSHLASYNEQFF.

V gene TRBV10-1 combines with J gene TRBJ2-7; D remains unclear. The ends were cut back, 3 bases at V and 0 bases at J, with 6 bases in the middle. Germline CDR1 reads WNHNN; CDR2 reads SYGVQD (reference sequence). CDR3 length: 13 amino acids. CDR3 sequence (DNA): TGCGCCAGCAGTGATCCTAGCTCCTACGAGCAGTACTTC. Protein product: CASSDPSSYEQYF.